The present T cell receptor (beta chain) was sequenced within a study of blood T cell repertoires in COVID-19. About the study: Whether acute or convalescent, the COVID-19 samples came from the United States, Italy and Spain. Nucleic acid was either cDNA or gDNA, and it came from T cells, B-cell-depleted T cells, or PBMCs.

Clones were sequenced by immunoSEQ multiplex PCR, and TCRdb holds only the in-frame ones, with some missing. This table has under 200,000 clones, 65% to 90% appearing once. Germline loops: CDR1 SGDLS, CDR2 YYNGEE. J lost 3 bases, V lost 1 base, and 5 bases had no gene match. There are 15 residues in the CDR3. The V gene is TRBV9, the J gene TRBJ2-7; TRBD1 matches 9 bases. The TCR comes from a human donor in a cohort sampled during active COVID-19. Sequenced sample: peripheral blood. In DNA, the CDR3 is TGTGCCAGCAGCGTACTCGACAGGGGGGTCTACGAGCAGTACTTC. It translates to CASSVLDRGVYEQYF.